The sequence of this T cell receptor beta chain was determined in a study of CD8 T cells in Susac syndrome. Looked up from germline, CDR1 is SEHNR and CDR2 is FQNEAQ (reference sequence). Trimming pared 1 base from V and 6 bases from J, leaving 7 bases between. This CDR3 contains 13 residues. Reverse transcription used about 0.5 to 1 ug RNA and random hexamers. Each CDR3 protein gets one entry after TCRdb re-called the immunoSEQ multiplex PCR reads with MiXCR. In the table there are around 230,000 distinct CDR3 sequences, approximately 95% of which are singletons. The chain has TRBV7-9 and TRBJ1-5; D gene ambiguous. Sequenced: CD4+ T cells from PBMCs. This clonotype was sampled from a human donor with multiple sclerosis. CDR3 protein: CASSLEGIQPQHF. For the CDR3, the DNA is TGTGCCAGCAGCTTAGAAGGAATTCAGCCCCAGCATTTT.